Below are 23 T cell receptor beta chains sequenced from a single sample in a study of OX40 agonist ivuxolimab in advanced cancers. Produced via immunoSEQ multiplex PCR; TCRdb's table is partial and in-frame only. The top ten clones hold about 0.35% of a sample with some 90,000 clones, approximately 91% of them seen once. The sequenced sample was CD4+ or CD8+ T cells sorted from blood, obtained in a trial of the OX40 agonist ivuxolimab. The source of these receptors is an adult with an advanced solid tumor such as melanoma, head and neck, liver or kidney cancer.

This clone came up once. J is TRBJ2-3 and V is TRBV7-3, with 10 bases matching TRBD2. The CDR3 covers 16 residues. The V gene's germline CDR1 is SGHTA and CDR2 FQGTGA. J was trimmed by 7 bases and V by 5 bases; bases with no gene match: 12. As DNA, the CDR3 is TGTGCCAGCAGCCCCGGAGGGGCTAGCGGGGGCCATACGCAGTATTTT. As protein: CASSPGGASGGHTQYF.

The CDR3: CASSLGQGGGYEQYF. CDR3 nucleotides: TGTGCCAGCAGCTTAGGACAGGGAGGGGGCTACGAGCAGTACTTC. This chain links TRBV11-2 with TRBJ2-7; TRBD1 or TRBD2 may be the D gene (7 bases each). The CDR3 totals 15 residues. In germline, CDR1 is SGHAT, CDR2 FQNNGV. The V and J ends lost 1 base and 3 bases respectively, with 13 bases between them.

The CDR3 here is CASSLQGSGANVLTF. The CDR3 DNA sequence: TGTGCCAGCAGTCTACAGGGCTCTGGGGCCAACGTCCTGACTTTC. The chain carries TRBV28 and TRBJ2-6; D may be TRBD1 (6 bases). Trimming removed 5 bases at V and 0 bases at J, with 8 bases between. The V gene's germline CDR1 is MDHEN and CDR2 SYDVKM. The CDR3 has 15 amino acids.

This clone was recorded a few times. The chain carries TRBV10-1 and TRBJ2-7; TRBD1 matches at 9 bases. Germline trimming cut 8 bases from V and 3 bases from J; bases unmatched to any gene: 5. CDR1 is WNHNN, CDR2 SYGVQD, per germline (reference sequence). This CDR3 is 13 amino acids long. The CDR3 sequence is CASSGTGIYEQYF. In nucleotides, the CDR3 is TGCGCCAGCTCTGGGACAGGGATCTACGAGCAGTACTTC.

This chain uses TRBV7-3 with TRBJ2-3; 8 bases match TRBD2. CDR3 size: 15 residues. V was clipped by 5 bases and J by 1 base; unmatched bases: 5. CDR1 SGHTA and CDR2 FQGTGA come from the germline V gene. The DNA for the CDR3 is TGTGCCAGCAGCCGACTAGCGCAACGCACAGATACGCAGTATTTT. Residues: CASSRLAQRTDTQYF.

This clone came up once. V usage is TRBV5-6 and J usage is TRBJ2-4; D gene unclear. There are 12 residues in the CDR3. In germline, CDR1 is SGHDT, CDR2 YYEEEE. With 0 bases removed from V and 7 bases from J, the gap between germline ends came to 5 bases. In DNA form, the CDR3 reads TGTGCCAGCAGCTTGGCGGCGAACATTCAGTACTTC. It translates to CASSLAANIQYF. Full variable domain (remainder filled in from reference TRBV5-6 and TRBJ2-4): DAGVTQSPTHLIKTRGQQVTLRCSPKSGHDTVSWYQQALGQGPQFIFQYYEEEERQRGNFPDRFSGHQFPNYSSELNVNALLLGDSALYLCASSLAANIQYFGAGTRLSVL.

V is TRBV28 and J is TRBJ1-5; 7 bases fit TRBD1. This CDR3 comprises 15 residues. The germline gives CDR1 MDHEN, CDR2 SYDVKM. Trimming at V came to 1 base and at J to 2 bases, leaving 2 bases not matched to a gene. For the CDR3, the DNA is TGTGCCAGCAGTTTATTAGGACAGGGCAATCAGCCCCAGCATTTT. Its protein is CASSLLGQGNQPQHF. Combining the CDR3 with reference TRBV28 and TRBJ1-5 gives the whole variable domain DVKVTQSSRYLVKRTGEKVFLECVQDMDHENMFWYRQDPGLGLRLIYFSYDVKMKEKGDIPEGYSVSREKKERFSLILESASTNQTSMYLCASSLLGQGNQPQHFGDGTRLSIL.

The CDR3 region has the DNA TGCGCCAGCAGCTTGGATTTACCCGCTAGGACCGGGGAGCTGTTTTTT. Its translation is CASSLDLPARTGELFF. The gene calls are TRBV5-1 and TRBJ2-2; unclear D gene. CDR1 SGHRS and CDR2 YFSETQ come from the germline V gene. Trimming shortened V by 0 bases and J by 5 bases, and 14 bases separated the two germline ends. The CDR3 is 16 amino acids.

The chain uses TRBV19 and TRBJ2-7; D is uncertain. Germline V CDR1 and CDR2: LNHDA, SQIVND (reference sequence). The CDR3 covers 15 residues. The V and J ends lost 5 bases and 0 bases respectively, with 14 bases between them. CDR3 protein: CASSRSATSSYEQYF. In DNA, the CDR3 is TGTGCCAGTAGTCGCAGCGCTACGAGCTCCTACGAGCAGTACTTC. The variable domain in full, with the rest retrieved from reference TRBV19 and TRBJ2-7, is DGGITQSPKYLFRKEGQNVTLSCEQNLNHDAMYWYRQDPGQGLRLIYYSQIVNDFQKGDIAEGYSVSREKKESFPLTVTSAQKNPTAFYLCASSRSATSSYEQYFGPGTRLTVT.

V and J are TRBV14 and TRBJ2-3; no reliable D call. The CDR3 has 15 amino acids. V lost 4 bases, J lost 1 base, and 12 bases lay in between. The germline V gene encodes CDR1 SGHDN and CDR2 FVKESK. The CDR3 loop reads CASSPFGLGTDTQYF. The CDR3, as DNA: TGTGCCAGCAGCCCATTTGGGTTGGGCACAGATACGCAGTATTTT.

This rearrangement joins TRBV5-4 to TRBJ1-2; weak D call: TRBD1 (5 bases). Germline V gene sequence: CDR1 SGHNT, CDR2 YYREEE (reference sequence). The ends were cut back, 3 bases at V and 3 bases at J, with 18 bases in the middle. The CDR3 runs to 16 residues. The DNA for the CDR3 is TGTGCCAGCAGCTCCCCCTGGGGGAACGGCGACTATGGCTACACCTTC. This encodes CASSSPWGNGDYGYTF.

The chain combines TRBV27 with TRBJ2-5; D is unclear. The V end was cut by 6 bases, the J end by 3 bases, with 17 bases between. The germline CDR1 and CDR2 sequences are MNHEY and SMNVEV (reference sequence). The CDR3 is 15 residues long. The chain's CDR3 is CASRKTWLSEETQYF. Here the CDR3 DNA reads TGTGCCAGCAGGAAGACATGGCTCTCGGAAGAGACCCAGTACTTC.

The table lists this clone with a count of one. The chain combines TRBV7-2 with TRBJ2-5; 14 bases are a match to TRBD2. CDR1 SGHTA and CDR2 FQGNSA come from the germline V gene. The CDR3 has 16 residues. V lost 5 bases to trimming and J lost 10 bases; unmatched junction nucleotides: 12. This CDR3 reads CASSQGLAGGVLGQYF. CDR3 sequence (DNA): TGTGCCAGCAGCCAAGGACTAGCGGGAGGTGTACTCGGCCAGTACTTC.

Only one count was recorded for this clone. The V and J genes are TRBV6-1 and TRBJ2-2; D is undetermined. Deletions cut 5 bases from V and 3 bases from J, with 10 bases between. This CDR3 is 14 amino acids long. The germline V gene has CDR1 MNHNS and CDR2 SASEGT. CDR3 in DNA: TGTGCCAGCAGTAACCGACGAGACACCGGGGAGCTGTTTTTT. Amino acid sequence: CASSNRRDTGELFF.

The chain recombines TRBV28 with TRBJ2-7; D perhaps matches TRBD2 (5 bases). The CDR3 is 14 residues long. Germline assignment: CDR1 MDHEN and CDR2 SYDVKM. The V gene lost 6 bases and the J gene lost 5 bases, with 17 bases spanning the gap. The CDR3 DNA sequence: TGTGCCAGCAGCTCGCCGGGTCCGCGGGACGAGCAGTACTTC. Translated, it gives CASSSPGPRDEQYF.

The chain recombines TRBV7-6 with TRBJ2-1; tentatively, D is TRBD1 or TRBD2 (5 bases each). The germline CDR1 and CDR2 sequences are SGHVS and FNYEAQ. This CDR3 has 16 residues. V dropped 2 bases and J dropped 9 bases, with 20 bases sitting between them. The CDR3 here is CASSLLGGEVRSEQFF. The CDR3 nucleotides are TGTGCCAGCAGCTTACTTGGGGGAGAGGTTCGGAGTGAGCAGTTCTTC.

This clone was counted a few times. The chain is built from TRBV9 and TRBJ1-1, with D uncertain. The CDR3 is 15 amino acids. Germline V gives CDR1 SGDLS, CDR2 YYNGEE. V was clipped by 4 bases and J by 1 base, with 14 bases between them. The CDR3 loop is CASSLYDTANTEAFF. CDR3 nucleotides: TGTGCCAGCAGCCTTTATGACACGGCGAACACTGAAGCTTTCTTT.

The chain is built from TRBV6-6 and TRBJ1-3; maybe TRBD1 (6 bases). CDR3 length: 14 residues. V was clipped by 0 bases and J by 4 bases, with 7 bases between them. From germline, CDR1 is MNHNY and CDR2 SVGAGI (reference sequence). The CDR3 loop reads CASSYSGAGNTIYF. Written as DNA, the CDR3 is TGTGCCAGCAGTTACTCGGGGGCCGGAAACACCATATATTTT.

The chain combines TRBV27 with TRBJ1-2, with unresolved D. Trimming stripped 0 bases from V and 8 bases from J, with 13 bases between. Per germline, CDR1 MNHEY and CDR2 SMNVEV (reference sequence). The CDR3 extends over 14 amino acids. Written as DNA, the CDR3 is TGTGCCAGCAGTTTATCAGCGCAAAGTGGAGGCTACACCTTC. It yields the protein CASSLSAQSGGYTF.

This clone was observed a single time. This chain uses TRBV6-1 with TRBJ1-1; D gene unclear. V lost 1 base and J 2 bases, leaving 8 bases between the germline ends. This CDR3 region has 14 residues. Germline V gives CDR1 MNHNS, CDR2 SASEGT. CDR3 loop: CASSEGGSNTEAFF. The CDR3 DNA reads TGTGCCAGCAGTGAAGGTGGTTCAAACACTGAAGCTTTCTTT.

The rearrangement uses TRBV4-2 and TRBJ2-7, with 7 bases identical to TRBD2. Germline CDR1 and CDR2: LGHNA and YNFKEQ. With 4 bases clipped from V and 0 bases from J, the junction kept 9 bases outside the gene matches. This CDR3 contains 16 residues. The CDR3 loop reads CASSPRGAGYSYEQYF. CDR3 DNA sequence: TGTGCCAGCAGCCCCCGAGGAGCGGGATACTCCTACGAGCAGTACTTC.

Written as DNA, the CDR3 is TGTGCCACCAGCAGAGATCATGGGACATTGAGCTCTGGAAACACCATATATTTT. It translates to CATSRDHGTLSSGNTIYF. This chain joins TRBV15 and TRBJ1-3, with D possibly TRBD1 on 6 matching bases. CDR1 is LNHNV, CDR2 YYDKDF, per germline (reference sequence). The CDR3 covers 18 residues. Trimming stripped 0 bases from V and 0 bases from J, with 15 bases between.

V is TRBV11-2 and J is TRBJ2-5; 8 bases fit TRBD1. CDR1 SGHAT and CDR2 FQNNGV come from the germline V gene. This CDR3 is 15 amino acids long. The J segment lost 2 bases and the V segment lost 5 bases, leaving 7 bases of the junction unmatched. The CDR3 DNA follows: TGTGCCAGCAGCCTACCCAACAGGGGGCAAGAGACCCAGTACTTC. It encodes CASSLPNRGQETQYF.